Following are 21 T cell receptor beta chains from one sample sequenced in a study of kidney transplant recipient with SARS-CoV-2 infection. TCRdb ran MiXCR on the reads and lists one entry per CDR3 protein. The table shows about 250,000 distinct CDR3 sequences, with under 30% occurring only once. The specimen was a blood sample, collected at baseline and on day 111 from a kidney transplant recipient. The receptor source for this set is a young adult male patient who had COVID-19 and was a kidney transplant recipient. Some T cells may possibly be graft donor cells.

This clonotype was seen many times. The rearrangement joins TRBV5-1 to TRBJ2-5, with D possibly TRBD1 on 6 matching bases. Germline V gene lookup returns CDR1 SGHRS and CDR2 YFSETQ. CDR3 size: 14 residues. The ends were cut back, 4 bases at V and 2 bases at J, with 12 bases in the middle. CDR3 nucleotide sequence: TGCGCCAGCAGCGTACAGGGTGATCAAGAGACCCAGTACTTC. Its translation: CASSVQGDQETQYF.

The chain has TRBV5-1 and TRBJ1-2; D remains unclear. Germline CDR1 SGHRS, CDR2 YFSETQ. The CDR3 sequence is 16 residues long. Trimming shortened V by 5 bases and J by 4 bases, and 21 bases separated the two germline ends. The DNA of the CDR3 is TGCGCCAGCAGAACGCCATCGGTTCGAAAGACCTATGGCTACACCTTC. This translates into CASRTPSVRKTYGYTF.

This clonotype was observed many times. CDR3: CATFGRHEQFF. CDR3 sequence (DNA): TGTGCCACCTTCGGACGGCATGAGCAGTTCTTC. The J gene is TRBJ2-1, the V gene TRBV13; D unclear. The CDR3 spans 11 residues. Germline loops: CDR1 PRHDT, CDR2 FYEKMQ (reference sequence). V lost 10 bases and J lost 8, with 12 bases in between.

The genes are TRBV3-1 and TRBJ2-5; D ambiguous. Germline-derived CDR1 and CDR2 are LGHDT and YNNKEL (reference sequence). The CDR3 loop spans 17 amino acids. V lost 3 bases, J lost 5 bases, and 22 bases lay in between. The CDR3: CASSHFNPISFSETQYF. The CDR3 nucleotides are TGTGCCAGCAGCCATTTCAATCCCATTTCTTTCTCTGAGACCCAGTACTTC.

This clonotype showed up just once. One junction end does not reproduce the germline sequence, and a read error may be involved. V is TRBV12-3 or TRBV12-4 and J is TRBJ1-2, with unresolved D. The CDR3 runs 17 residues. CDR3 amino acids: CASSGARTAGKTYGYIF. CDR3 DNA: TGTGCCAGCAGTGGTGCACGCACAGCAGGAAAGACCTATGGCTACATCTTC.

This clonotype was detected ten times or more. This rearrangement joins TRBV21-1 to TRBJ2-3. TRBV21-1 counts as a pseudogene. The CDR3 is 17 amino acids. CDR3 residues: CASRGKIATVMQDTQYF. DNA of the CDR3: TGTGCCAGCAGGGGGAAAATAGCTACAGTCATGCAAGATACGCAGTATTTT.

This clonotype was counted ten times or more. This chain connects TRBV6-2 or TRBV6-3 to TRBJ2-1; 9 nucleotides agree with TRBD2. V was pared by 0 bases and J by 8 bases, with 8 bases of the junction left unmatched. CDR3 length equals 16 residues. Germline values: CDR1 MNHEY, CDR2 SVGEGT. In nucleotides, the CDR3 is TGTGCCAGCAGTTACTCGAGTAGCGGGAGTCGCGATGAGCAGTTCTTC. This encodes CASSYSSSGSRDEQFF.

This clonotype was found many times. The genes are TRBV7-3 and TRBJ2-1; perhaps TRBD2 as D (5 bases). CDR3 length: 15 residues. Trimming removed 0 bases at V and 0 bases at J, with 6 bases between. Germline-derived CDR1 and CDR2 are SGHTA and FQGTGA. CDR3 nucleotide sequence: TGTGCCAGCAGCTTAACCCGGGACTCCTACAATGAGCAGTTCTTC. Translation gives CASSLTRDSYNEQFF.

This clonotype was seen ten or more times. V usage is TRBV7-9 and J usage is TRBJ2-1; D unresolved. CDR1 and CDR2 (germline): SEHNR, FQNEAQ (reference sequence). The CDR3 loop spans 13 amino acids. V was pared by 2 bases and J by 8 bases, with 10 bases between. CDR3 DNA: TGTGCCAGCAGCTTAATTTCCTGGCATGAGCAGTTCTTC. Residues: CASSLISWHEQFF.

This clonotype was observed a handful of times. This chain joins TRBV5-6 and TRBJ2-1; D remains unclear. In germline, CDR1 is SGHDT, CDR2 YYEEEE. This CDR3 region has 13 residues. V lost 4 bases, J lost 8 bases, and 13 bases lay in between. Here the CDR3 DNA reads TGTGCCAGCAGCGGAAGGGTGTCCGATGAGCAGTTCTTC. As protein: CASSGRVSDEQFF. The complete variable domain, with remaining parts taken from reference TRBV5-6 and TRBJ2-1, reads DAGVTQSPTHLIKTRGQQVTLRCSPKSGHDTVSWYQQALGQGPQFIFQYYEEEERQRGNFPDRFSGHQFPNYSSELNVNALLLGDSALYLCASSGRVSDEQFFGPGTRLTVL.

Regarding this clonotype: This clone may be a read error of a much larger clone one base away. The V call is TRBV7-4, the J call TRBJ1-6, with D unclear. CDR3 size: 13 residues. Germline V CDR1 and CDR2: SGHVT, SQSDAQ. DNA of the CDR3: TGTGCCAGCAGCCCGTCCTATAATTCACCCCCCCACTTT. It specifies CASSPSYNSPPHF.

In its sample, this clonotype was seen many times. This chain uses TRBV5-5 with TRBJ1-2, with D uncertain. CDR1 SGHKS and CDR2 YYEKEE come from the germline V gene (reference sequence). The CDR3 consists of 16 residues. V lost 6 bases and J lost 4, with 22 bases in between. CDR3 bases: TGTGCCAGCACATTTACTGTCTCGCGAAAGACCTATGGCTACACCTTC. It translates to CASTFTVSRKTYGYTF.

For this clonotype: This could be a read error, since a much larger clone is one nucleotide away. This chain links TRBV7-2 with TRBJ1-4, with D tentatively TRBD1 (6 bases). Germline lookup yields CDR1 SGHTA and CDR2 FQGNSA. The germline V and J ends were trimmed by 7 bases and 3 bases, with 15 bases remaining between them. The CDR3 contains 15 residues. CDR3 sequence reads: CASNFSGQPNEKLFF. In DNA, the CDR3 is TGTGCCAGCAACTTCTCCGGACAGCCTAATGAAAAACTGTTTTTT.

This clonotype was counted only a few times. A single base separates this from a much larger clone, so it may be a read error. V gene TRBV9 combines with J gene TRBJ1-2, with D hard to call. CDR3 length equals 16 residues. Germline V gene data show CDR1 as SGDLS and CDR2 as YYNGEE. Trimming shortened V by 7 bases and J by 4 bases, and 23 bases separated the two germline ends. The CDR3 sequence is CASHNWYSGKTYGYTF. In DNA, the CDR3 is TGTGCCAGCCACAATTGGTACTCAGGAAAGACCTATGGCTACACCTTC.

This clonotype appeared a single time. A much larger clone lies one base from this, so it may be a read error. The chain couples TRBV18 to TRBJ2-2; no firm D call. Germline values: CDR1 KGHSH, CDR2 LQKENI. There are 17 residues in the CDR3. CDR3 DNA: TGTGCCAGCTCACCACCGGAAAAGCCATGGAACGCCGGGGAGCTGTTTTTT. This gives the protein CASSPPEKPWNAGELFF.

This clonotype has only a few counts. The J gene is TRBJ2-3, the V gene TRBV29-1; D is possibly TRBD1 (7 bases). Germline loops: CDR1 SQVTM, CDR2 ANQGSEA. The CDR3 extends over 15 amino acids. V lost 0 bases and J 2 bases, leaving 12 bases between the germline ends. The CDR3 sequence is CSVEDLEGATDTQYF. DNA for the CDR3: TGCAGCGTTGAAGATCTGGAGGGGGCCACAGATACGCAGTATTTT.

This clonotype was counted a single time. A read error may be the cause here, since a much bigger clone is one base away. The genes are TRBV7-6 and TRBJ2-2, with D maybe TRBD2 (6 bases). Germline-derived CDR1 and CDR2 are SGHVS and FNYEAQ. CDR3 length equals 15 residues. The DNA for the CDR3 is TGTGCCTCACTGGGAGAAGCGGACTACACCTGGGAGCTGTTTTTT. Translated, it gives CASLGEADYTWELFF. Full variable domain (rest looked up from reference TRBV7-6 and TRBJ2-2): GAGVSQSPRYKVTKRGQDVALRCDPISGHVSLYWYRQALGQGPEFLTYFNYEAQQDKSGLPNDRFSAERPEGSISTLTIQRTEQRDSAMYRCASLGEADYTWELFFGEGSRLTVL.

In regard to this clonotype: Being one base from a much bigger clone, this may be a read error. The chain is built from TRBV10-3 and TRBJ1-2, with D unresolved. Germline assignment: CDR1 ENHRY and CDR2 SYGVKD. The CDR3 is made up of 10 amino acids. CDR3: CAITMLVRAF. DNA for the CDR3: TGTGCCATCACCATGTTGGTCCGGGCCTTC.

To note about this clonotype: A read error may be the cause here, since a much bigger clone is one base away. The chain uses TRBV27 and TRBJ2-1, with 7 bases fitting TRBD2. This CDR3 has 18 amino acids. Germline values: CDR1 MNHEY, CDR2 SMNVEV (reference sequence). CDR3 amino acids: CAGSGETGRSGSNNEQFF. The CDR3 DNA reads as TGTGCCGGCAGCGGGGAGACGGGGAGATCCGGGAGCAACAATGAGCAGTTCTTC.

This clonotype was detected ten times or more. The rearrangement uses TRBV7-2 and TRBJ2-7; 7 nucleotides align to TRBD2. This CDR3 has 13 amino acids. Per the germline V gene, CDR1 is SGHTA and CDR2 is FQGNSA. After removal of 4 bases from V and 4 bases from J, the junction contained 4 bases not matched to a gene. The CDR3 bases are TGTGCCAGCAGCTCAGGGACTAAGTACGAGCAGTACTTC. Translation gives CASSSGTKYEQYF.

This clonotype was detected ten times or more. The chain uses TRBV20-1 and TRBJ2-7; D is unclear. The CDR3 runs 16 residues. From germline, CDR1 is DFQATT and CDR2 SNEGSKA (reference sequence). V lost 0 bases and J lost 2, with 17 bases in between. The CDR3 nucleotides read TGCAGTGCTAGAGAAGTACGGTCTCATACCCCCTACGAGCAGTACTTC. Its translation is CSAREVRSHTPYEQYF.